Here is one T cell receptor (beta chain) with its context. As yet, its antigen is unknown. Profiled with immunoSEQ multiplex PCR; TCRdb holds only in-frame clones, not every one. The sample has fewer than 40,000 clones; roughly 70% are singletons. This record belongs to a study of radiotherapy plus CTLA-4 blockade in lung cancer. Study-level information: Objective responses were recorded in roughly 17% of patients, with disease control recorded in less than 40%.

After removal of 5 bases from V and 7 bases from J, the junction contained 13 bases not matched to a gene. The CDR3 is made up of 16 amino acids. Germline V gene data show CDR1 as MDHEN and CDR2 as SYDVKM. Study outcomes and limitations: Reported findings show early blood T cell clone dynamics, with interferon-beta, best predicted response.

The chain employs TRBV28 and TRBJ2-1; 8 positions match TRBD2. The clonotype comes from a human donor with non-small cell lung cancer whose response to radiotherapy plus ipilimumab could not be evaluated. The source material was peripheral blood, sampled from a patient treated with radiotherapy plus ipilimumab. In nucleotides, the CDR3 is TGTGCCAGCAGTATAGCCGGGACTAGGAACTCAAATGAGCAGTTCTTC. It is translated as CASSIAGTRNSNEQFF.